The clone carrying this TCR beta chain was observed at least ten times. Time point denoted: newly diagnosed GD, antithyroid drugs for less than 3 months. Preparation of the TCR library used RNA extracted from PBMCs. This record comes from a study of regulatory T cells in long-lasting Graves disease. On the study more broadly: Antithyroid drug exposure in newly diagnosed Graves' patients had lasted under 3 months.

Combining iRepertoire HTBI primers with Arm-PCR of CDR3 regions, the authors built TCR beta libraries. TCRdb recomputed calls from the multiplex PCR reads with MiXCR, one row per CDR3 protein. This table holds more than 450,000 distinct CDR3 sequences, 16% found once. The same specimen was also included in a second study, on T cells in Graves' hyperthyroidism and ophthalmopathy. Per that paper: Graves' hyperthyroidism is called stable when ophthalmopathy does not progress within 18 months.

The source material was peripheral blood mononuclear cells (PBMCs), sampled at new diagnosis, from a patient treated with antithyroid drugs. This sequence was found in a man in his forties or fifties with Graves disease.

CDR3 nucleotides: TGTGCCTGGAGTGGACGGAGCTCCTACGAGCAGTACTTC. The encoded protein is CAWSGRSSYEQYF. The V and J genes are TRBV30 and TRBJ2-7; D is unresolved. The germline CDR1 and CDR2 sequences are GTSNPN and SVGIG (reference sequence). Trimming took 1 base from V and 0 from J, leaving 7 bases between them. The CDR3 runs 13 residues.